Below, 2 T cell receptor beta chains from the same sample are listed, as sequenced in a study of blood T cell repertoires in COVID-19. Measured with immunoSEQ multiplex PCR; TCRdb has only the in-frame clones, and not every one. The sample consists of 210,000 or so clones, around 91% of them appearing once. The specimen was peripheral blood. The receptors originated from a woman in her 40s with acute or convalescent COVID-19.

The chain recombines TRBV11-2 with TRBJ1-2; 7 positions match TRBD1. With 2 bases clipped from V and 6 bases from J, the junction kept 0 bases outside the gene matches. Per germline, CDR1 SGHAT and CDR2 FQNNGV. The CDR3 is 12 amino acids. The CDR3 bases are TGTGCCAGCAGCTTACAGGGGGATGGCTACACCTTC. Amino acid sequence: CASSLQGDGYTF.

V gene TRBV6-6 combines with J gene TRBJ1-5; 7 bases map to TRBD1. Germline CDR1 MNHNY, CDR2 SVGAGI (reference sequence). The CDR3 contains 16 residues. J lost 3 bases, V lost 5 bases, and 10 bases had no gene match. The CDR3 reads CASSRRQGGDNQPQHF. The CDR3, as DNA: TGTGCCAGCAGTCGAAGACAGGGAGGAGACAATCAGCCCCAGCATTTT.